Listed below are T cell receptor beta chains from one sample, sequenced in a study of memory CD4+ T cells and cytomegalovirus serostatus. This table comes from immunoSEQ multiplex PCR, and its TCRdb copy is limited to in-frame clones, with some not included. The sample holds about 92,000 clones, under 90% seen once. The sample consisted of memory CD4+ T cells from blood. The receptors were sampled from an adult in good health and CMV-seropositive. Each CDR3 is given with its conserved first and last residue. D genes are given only for firm matches. Size is omitted from some rows. Given values are once, few, many or a class for expanded clones.

j_gene: TRBJ2-3
d_gene: -
abundance: -
v_gene: TRBV15
CDR3aa: CATSPAMDTQYF
CDR3nt: TGTGCCACCAGCCCAGCTATGGATACGCAGTATTTT

j_gene: TRBJ2-3
d_gene: TRBD2
abundance: -
v_gene: TRBV11-2
CDR3aa: CASSLGRTSGKTDTQYF
CDR3nt: TGTGCCAGCAGCTTAGGGAGGACTAGCGGGAAGACAGATACGCAGTATTTT

j_gene: TRBJ2-2
d_gene: -
abundance: -
v_gene: TRBV6-1
CDR3aa: CASSDTAWTGRAGELFF
CDR3nt: TGTGCCAGCAGTGACACAGCTTGGACAGGGAGGGCCGGGGAGCTGTTTTTT

j_gene: TRBJ2-2
d_gene: TRBD1
abundance: -
v_gene: TRBV7-2
CDR3aa: CASSLGDRNTGELFF
CDR3nt: TGTGCCAGCAGCTTGGGGGACAGAAACACCGGGGAGCTGTTTTTT

j_gene: TRBJ1-5
d_gene: -
abundance: -
v_gene: TRBV4-3
CDR3aa: CASSQGGANRAYQPQHF
CDR3nt: TGCGCCAGCAGCCAAGGGGGGGCGAACAGGGCCTATCAGCCCCAGCATTTT

j_gene: TRBJ2-1
d_gene: TRBD2
abundance: once
v_gene: TRBV6-1
CDR3aa: CASSERLAAYNEQFF
CDR3nt: TGTGCCAGCAGTGAAAGACTAGCGGCCTACAATGAGCAGTTCTTC

j_gene: TRBJ1-2
d_gene: -
abundance: -
v_gene: TRBV4-2
CDR3aa: CASSQDRQAYGYTF
CDR3nt: TGTGCCAGCAGCCAAGATCGGCAAGCCTATGGCTACACCTTC

j_gene: TRBJ1-5
d_gene: -
abundance: -
v_gene: TRBV28
CDR3aa: CASSPASWAQHF
CDR3nt: TGTGCCAGCAGTCCCGCCTCTTGGGCCCAGCATTTT

j_gene: TRBJ2-1
d_gene: -
abundance: few
v_gene: TRBV29-1
CDR3aa: CSVSGSSSYNEQFF
CDR3nt: TGCAGCGTTTCGGGTAGCAGCTCCTACAATGAGCAGTTCTTC

j_gene: TRBJ2-5
d_gene: TRBD2
abundance: few
v_gene: TRBV5-4
CDR3aa: CASSLDGRETQYF
CDR3nt: TGTGCCAGCAGCTTGGACGGGAGGGAGACCCAGTACTTC

j_gene: TRBJ2-7
d_gene: TRBD2
abundance: few
v_gene: TRBV14
CDR3aa: CASSHAQLARREQYF
CDR3nt: TGTGCCAGCAGCCATGCGCAACTAGCGAGGCGCGAGCAGTACTTC

j_gene: TRBJ2-1
d_gene: -
abundance: -
v_gene: TRBV5-4
CDR3aa: CASSPTPGPISIF
CDR3nt: TGTGCCAGCAGCCCCACCCCGGGACCCATTTCGATCTTC

j_gene: TRBJ2-1
d_gene: TRBD2
abundance: -
v_gene: TRBV6-5
CDR3aa: CASTRGGSGRSEQFF
CDR3nt: TGTGCCAGCACCAGGGGGGGTAGCGGGAGGTCTGAGCAGTTCTTC

j_gene: TRBJ2-7
d_gene: TRBD2
abundance: -
v_gene: TRBV27
CDR3aa: CASRGGGRYEQYF
CDR3nt: TGTGCCAGCCGGGGCGGGGGGAGGTACGAGCAGTACTTC

j_gene: TRBJ2-7
d_gene: TRBD1
abundance: -
v_gene: TRBV6-4
CDR3aa: CASSLGQGVGEQYF
CDR3nt: TGTGCCAGCAGTTTGGGACAGGGTGTAGGTGAGCAGTACTTC

j_gene: TRBJ1-5
d_gene: -
abundance: -
v_gene: TRBV28
CDR3aa: CASSFQGWGNQPQHF
CDR3nt: TGTGCCAGCAGTTTTCAGGGTTGGGGCAATCAGCCCCAGCATTTT

j_gene: TRBJ2-7
d_gene: TRBD1
abundance: -
v_gene: TRBV28
CDR3aa: CASSWDRGPTYEQYF
CDR3nt: TGTGCCAGCAGTTGGGACAGGGGCCCTACCTACGAGCAGTACTTC

j_gene: TRBJ2-1
d_gene: -
abundance: -
v_gene: TRBV5-8
CDR3aa: CASPMTVYNEQFF
CDR3nt: TGTGCCAGCCCTATGACGGTATACAATGAGCAGTTCTTC

j_gene: TRBJ2-2
d_gene: -
abundance: -
v_gene: TRBV7-6
CDR3aa: CASSRPAPTGELFF
CDR3nt: TGTGCCAGCAGCCGACCCGCCCCCACCGGGGAGCTGTTTTTT

j_gene: TRBJ2-3
d_gene: -
abundance: -
v_gene: TRBV4-3
CDR3aa: CASSQAGDTDTQYF
CDR3nt: TGCGCCAGCAGCCAAGCCGGGGACACAGATACGCAGTATTTT

j_gene: TRBJ1-1
d_gene: -
abundance: once
v_gene: TRBV18
CDR3aa: CASSPAQGNTEAFF
CDR3nt: TGTGCCAGCTCACCGGCGCAGGGGAACACTGAAGCTTTCTTT

j_gene: TRBJ1-5
d_gene: -
abundance: -
v_gene: TRBV18
CDR3aa: CASSPPAGKFRGNQPQHF
CDR3nt: TGTGCCAGCTCACCCCCCGCAGGGAAATTCCGCGGCAATCAGCCCCAGCATTTT

j_gene: TRBJ2-2
d_gene: -
abundance: -
v_gene: TRBV6-5
CDR3aa: CASSYSSTITGELFF
CDR3nt: TGTGCCAGCAGTTACTCCAGTACGATTACCGGGGAGCTGTTTTTT

j_gene: TRBJ2-3
d_gene: TRBD1
abundance: -
v_gene: TRBV2
CDR3aa: CASSVMTGGSTQYF
CDR3nt: TGTGCCAGCAGTGTTATGACAGGGGGCAGTACGCAGTATTTT

j_gene: TRBJ2-7
d_gene: -
abundance: -
v_gene: TRBV14
CDR3aa: CASSQQVDYEQYF
CDR3nt: TGTGCCAGCAGCCAACAGGTAGACTACGAGCAGTACTTC

j_gene: TRBJ2-7
d_gene: -
abundance: -
v_gene: TRBV28
CDR3aa: CASSLPSYEQYF
CDR3nt: TGTGCCAGCAGTTTACCCTCCTACGAGCAGTACTTC

j_gene: TRBJ2-1
d_gene: -
abundance: once
v_gene: TRBV6-1
CDR3aa: CASSRDFNEQFF
CDR3nt: TGTGCCAGCAGCCGGGATTTTAATGAGCAGTTCTTC

j_gene: TRBJ2-3
d_gene: -
abundance: -
v_gene: TRBV9
CDR3aa: CASSVQHGDTQYF
CDR3nt: TGTGCCAGCAGCGTCCAACACGGAGATACGCAGTATTTT

j_gene: TRBJ1-5
d_gene: TRBD1
abundance: few
v_gene: TRBV6-1
CDR3aa: CASTPGQGHQPQHF
CDR3nt: TGTGCCAGCACCCCGGGACAGGGGCATCAGCCCCAGCATTTT

j_gene: TRBJ2-3
d_gene: TRBD1
abundance: -
v_gene: TRBV19
CDR3aa: CASSTPPGQGARDTQYF
CDR3nt: TGTGCCAGTAGTACGCCTCCGGGACAGGGGGCGAGGGACACGCAGTATTTT

j_gene: TRBJ1-4
d_gene: TRBD1
abundance: -
v_gene: TRBV28
CDR3aa: CASSSPGQGGEKLFF
CDR3nt: TGTGCCAGCAGTTCACCGGGACAGGGAGGCGAAAAACTGTTTTTT

j_gene: TRBJ1-2
d_gene: -
abundance: -
v_gene: TRBV12-5
CDR3aa: CASGFHLHRRGNYGYTF
CDR3nt: TGTGCTAGTGGTTTTCACCTTCACAGGAGAGGTAACTATGGCTACACCTTC

j_gene: TRBJ2-5
d_gene: -
abundance: -
v_gene: TRBV5-4
CDR3aa: CASSLGRGTQYF
CDR3nt: TGTGCCAGCAGCTTGGGGCGGGGGACCCAGTACTTC

j_gene: TRBJ1-1
d_gene: -
abundance: -
v_gene: TRBV2
CDR3aa: CASELRGEAFF
CDR3nt: TGTGCCAGCGAGCTTAGGGGTGAAGCTTTCTTT

j_gene: TRBJ2-5
d_gene: TRBD2
abundance: -
v_gene: TRBV7-8
CDR3aa: CASSNRTSGKETQYF
CDR3nt: TGTGCCAGCAGCAACCGGACTAGCGGGAAGGAGACCCAGTACTTC

j_gene: TRBJ1-5
d_gene: -
abundance: -
v_gene: TRBV28
CDR3aa: CASSLTGPLNQPQHF
CDR3nt: TGTGCCAGCAGCCTCACGGGGCCCCTTAATCAGCCCCAGCATTTT

j_gene: TRBJ1-1
d_gene: TRBD1
abundance: -
v_gene: TRBV27
CDR3aa: CASSLGDRDTEAFF
CDR3nt: TGTGCCAGCAGTCTCGGGGACAGGGACACTGAAGCTTTCTTT

j_gene: TRBJ2-7
d_gene: TRBD1
abundance: -
v_gene: TRBV2
CDR3aa: CASRRWDSTYEQYF
CDR3nt: TGTGCCAGCAGAAGGTGGGACAGTACTTACGAGCAGTACTTC

j_gene: TRBJ2-1
d_gene: -
abundance: -
v_gene: TRBV4-1
CDR3aa: CASSQDAAVANYNEQFF
CDR3nt: TGCGCCAGCAGCCAAGACGCCGCGGTAGCGAATTACAATGAGCAGTTCTTC

j_gene: TRBJ2-3
d_gene: -
abundance: -
v_gene: TRBV6-6
CDR3aa: CASSPGVRLDTQYF
CDR3nt: TGTGCCAGCAGTCCAGGAGTACGTTTAGATACGCAGTATTTT

j_gene: TRBJ2-1
d_gene: -
abundance: -
v_gene: TRBV18
CDR3aa: CASSPPSVQSYNEQFF
CDR3nt: TGTGCCAGCTCACCTCCGAGCGTGCAGTCTTACAATGAGCAGTTCTTC

j_gene: TRBJ1-1
d_gene: TRBD1
abundance: -
v_gene: TRBV10-3
CDR3aa: CAITPAGGTEAFF
CDR3nt: TGTGCCATCACTCCGGCAGGGGGCACTGAAGCTTTCTTT

j_gene: TRBJ2-2
d_gene: -
abundance: -
v_gene: TRBV5-1
CDR3aa: CASSLSPTFTGELFF
CDR3nt: TGCGCCAGCAGCCTATCCCCTACGTTCACCGGGGAGCTGTTTTTT

j_gene: TRBJ2-3
d_gene: TRBD2
abundance: -
v_gene: TRBV7-3
CDR3aa: CASSLGLAGGWDTQYF
CDR3nt: TGTGCCAGCAGCCTCGGGCTAGCGGGAGGTTGGGATACGCAGTATTTT

j_gene: TRBJ1-1
d_gene: -
abundance: -
v_gene: TRBV15
CDR3aa: CATRSIGGTEAFF
CDR3nt: TGTGCCACCAGGTCTATCGGAGGCACTGAAGCTTTCTTT

j_gene: TRBJ2-3
d_gene: TRBD2
abundance: -
v_gene: TRBV10-3
CDR3aa: CAISGARETDTQYF
CDR3nt: TGTGCCATCAGTGGGGCGCGGGAGACAGATACGCAGTATTTT

j_gene: TRBJ2-7
d_gene: -
abundance: -
v_gene: TRBV5-4
CDR3aa: CASSLAGTNMAEQYF
CDR3nt: TGTGCCAGCAGCTTGGCCGGGACGAACATGGCCGAGCAGTACTTC

j_gene: TRBJ2-1
d_gene: -
abundance: -
v_gene: TRBV5-4
CDR3aa: CASSSGQGRTYNEQFF
CDR3nt: TGTGCCAGCAGTAGTGGTCAGGGACGGACCTACAATGAGCAGTTCTTC

j_gene: TRBJ2-5
d_gene: TRBD1
abundance: -
v_gene: TRBV19
CDR3aa: CASSIEGQNQETQYF
CDR3nt: TGTGCCAGTAGTATAGAGGGACAGAACCAAGAGACCCAGTACTTC

j_gene: TRBJ2-1
d_gene: TRBD2
abundance: -
v_gene: TRBV19
CDR3aa: CASSIDGPSGRNEQFF
CDR3nt: TGTGCCAGTAGTATAGATGGGCCTAGCGGGAGAAATGAGCAGTTCTTC

j_gene: TRBJ1-2
d_gene: TRBD1
abundance: -
v_gene: TRBV27
CDR3aa: CASSLMNTGGGYTF
CDR3nt: TGTGCCAGCAGTTTAATGAATACAGGGGGTGGCTACACCTTC

j_gene: TRBJ2-3
d_gene: -
abundance: -
v_gene: TRBV19
CDR3aa: CASSPTWGQPWDTQYF
CDR3nt: TGTGCCAGTAGTCCCACCTGGGGGCAACCGTGGGATACGCAGTATTTT

j_gene: TRBJ2-6
d_gene: -
abundance: -
v_gene: TRBV5-4
CDR3aa: CASINRGGGSGANVLTF
CDR3nt: TGTGCCAGCATAAACAGGGGAGGGGGCTCTGGGGCCAACGTCCTGACTTTC

j_gene: TRBJ1-4
d_gene: -
abundance: -
v_gene: TRBV6-6
CDR3aa: CASSPSGEKLFF
CDR3nt: TGTGCCAGCAGCCCCTCAGGTGAAAAACTGTTTTTT